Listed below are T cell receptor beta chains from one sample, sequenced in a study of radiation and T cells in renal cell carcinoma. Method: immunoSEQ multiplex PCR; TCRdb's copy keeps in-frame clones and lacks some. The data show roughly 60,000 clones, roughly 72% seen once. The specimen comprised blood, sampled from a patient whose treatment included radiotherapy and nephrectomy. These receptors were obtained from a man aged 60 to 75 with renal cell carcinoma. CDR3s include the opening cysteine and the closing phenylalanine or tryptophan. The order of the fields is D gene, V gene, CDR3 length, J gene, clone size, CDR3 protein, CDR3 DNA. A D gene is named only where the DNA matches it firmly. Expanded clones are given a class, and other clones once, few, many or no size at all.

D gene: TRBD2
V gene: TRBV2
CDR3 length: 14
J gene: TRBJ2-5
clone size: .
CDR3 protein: CASISGRAVETQYF
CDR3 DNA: TGTGCCAGCATTAGCGGGAGGGCCGTAGAGACCCAGTACTTC

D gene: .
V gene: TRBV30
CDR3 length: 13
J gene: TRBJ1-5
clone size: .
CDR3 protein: CACSSGGNQPQHF
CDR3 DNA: TGTGCCTGTTCATCAGGGGGCAATCAGCCCCAGCATTTT

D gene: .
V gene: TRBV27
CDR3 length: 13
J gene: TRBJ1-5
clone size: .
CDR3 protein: CASSLSVHRPQHF
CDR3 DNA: TGTGCCAGCAGTTTATCGGTGCATCGGCCCCAGCATTTT

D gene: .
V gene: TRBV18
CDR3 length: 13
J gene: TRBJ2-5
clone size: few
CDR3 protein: CASSPSWGETQYF
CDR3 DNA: TGTGCCAGCTCACCATCATGGGGGGAGACCCAGTACTTC

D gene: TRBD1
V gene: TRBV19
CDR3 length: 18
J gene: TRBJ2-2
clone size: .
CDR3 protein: CASSTDYRGMINTGELFF
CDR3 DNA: TGTGCCAGTAGTACCGACTACAGGGGAATGATAAACACCGGGGAGCTGTTTTTT

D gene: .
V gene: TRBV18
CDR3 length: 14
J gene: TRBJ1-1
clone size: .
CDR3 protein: CASSPYPGWGEAFF
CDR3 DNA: TGTGCCAGCTCACCATATCCCGGGTGGGGTGAAGCTTTCTTT

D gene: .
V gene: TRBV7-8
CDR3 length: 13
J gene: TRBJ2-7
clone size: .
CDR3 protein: CASSPLRLYEQYF
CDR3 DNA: TGTGCCAGCAGCCCCCTTCGTCTCTACGAGCAGTACTTC

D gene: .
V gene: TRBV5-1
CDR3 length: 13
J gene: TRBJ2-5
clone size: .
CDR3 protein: CASSLEGQETQYF
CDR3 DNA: TGCGCCAGCAGCTTGGAAGGTCAAGAGACCCAGTACTTC

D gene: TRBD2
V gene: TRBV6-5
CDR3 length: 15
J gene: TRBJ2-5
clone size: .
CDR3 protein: CASTLAGGLGETQYF
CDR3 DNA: TGTGCCAGCACCCTAGCGGGGGGGCTTGGAGAGACCCAGTACTTC

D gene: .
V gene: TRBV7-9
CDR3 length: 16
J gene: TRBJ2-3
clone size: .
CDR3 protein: CASQEPQKAPSDTQYF
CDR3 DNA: TGTGCCAGCCAAGAACCTCAGAAAGCTCCCTCAGATACGCAGTATTTT

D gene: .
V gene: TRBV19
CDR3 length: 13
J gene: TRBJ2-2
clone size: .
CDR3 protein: CASNKWNTGELFF
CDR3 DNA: TGTGCCAGTAACAAGTGGAACACCGGGGAGCTGTTTTTT

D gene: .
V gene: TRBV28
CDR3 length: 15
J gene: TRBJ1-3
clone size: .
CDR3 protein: CASSLTITAGNTIYF
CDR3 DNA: TGTGCCAGCAGTTTAACGATAACAGCGGGAAACACCATATATTTT

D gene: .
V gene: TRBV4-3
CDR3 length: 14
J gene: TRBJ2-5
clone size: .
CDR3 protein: CASSQAGEAETQYF
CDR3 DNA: TGCGCCAGCAGCCAAGCTGGGGAAGCGGAGACCCAGTACTTC

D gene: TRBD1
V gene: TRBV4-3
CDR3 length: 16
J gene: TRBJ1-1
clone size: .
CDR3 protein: CASSPFGTVRPLEAFF
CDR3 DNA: TGCGCCAGCAGCCCATTCGGGACAGTGCGTCCCCTTGAAGCTTTCTTT

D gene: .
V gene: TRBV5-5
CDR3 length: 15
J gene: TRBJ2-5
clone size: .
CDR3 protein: CASSFGTRVQETQYF
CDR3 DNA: TGTGCCAGCAGCTTCGGGACGCGAGTTCAAGAGACCCAGTACTTC

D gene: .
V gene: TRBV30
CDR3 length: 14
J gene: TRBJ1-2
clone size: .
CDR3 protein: CAWSRSRVRYGYTF
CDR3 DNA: TGTGCCTGGAGTAGGAGCCGTGTTCGTTATGGCTACACCTTC

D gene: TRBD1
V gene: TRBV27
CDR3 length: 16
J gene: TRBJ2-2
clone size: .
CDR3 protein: CASSLSGQGYTGELFF
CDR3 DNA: TGTGCCAGCAGTTTATCGGGACAGGGATATACCGGGGAGCTGTTTTTT

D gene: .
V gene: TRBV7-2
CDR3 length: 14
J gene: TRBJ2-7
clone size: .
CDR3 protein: CASSLSQGLGEQYF
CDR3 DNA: TGTGCCAGCAGCTTATCCCAGGGGCTTGGCGAGCAGTACTTC

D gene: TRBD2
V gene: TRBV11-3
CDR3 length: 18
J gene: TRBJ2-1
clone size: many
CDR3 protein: CASSPYQGTSGSYNEQFF
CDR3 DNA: TGTGCCAGCAGCCCCTACCAGGGGACTAGCGGCTCCTACAATGAGCAGTTCTTC

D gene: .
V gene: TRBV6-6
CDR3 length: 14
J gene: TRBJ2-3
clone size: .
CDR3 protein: CASSDRGGPDTQYF
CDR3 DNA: TGTGCCAGCAGTGATAGGGGGGGCCCGGATACGCAGTATTTT

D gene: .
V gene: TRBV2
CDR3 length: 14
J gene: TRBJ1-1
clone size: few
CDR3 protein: CASIRTPGPTEAFF
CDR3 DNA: TGTGCCAGCATTCGAACGCCAGGGCCCACTGAAGCTTTCTTT

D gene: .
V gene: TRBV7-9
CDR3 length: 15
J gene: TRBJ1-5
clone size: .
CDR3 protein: CASSFGEVGNQPQHF
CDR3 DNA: TGTGCCAGCAGCTTCGGGGAAGTGGGCAATCAGCCCCAGCATTTT

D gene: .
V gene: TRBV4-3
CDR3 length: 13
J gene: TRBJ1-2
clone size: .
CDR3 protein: CASSQDYSYGYTF
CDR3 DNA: TGCGCCAGCAGCCAAGATTACAGCTATGGCTACACCTTC

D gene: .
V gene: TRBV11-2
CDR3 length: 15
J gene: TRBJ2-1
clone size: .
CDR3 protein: CASSLRGDSYNEQFF
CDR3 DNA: TGTGCCAGCAGCTTAAGGGGGGACTCCTACAATGAGCAGTTCTTC

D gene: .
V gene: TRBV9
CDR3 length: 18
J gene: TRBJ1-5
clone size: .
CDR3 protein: CASSVLVLGAGLNQPQHF
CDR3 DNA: TGTGCCAGCAGCGTATTAGTTTTGGGGGCAGGACTCAATCAGCCCCAGCATTTT

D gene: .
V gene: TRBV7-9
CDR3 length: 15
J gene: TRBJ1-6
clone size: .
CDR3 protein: CASSLVGGTNSPLHF
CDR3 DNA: TGTGCCAGCAGCTTAGTCGGCGGGACTAATTCACCCCTCCACTTT

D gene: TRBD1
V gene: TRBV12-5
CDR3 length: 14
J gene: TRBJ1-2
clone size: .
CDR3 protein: CASGFDREFYGYTF
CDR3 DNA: TGTGCTAGTGGTTTTGACAGGGAGTTCTATGGCTACACCTTC

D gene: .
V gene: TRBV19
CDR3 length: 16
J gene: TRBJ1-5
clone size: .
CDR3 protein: CASSRKPDYGDQPQHF
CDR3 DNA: TGTGCCAGTAGTCGGAAACCGGACTATGGCGATCAGCCCCAGCATTTT

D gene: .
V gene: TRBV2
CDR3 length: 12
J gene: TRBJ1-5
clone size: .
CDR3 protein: CASTQGNQPQHF
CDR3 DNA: TGTGCCAGCACTCAGGGGAATCAGCCCCAGCATTTT

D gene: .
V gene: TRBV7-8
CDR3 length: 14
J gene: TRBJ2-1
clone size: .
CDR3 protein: CASSLAGLRNEQFF
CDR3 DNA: TGTGCCAGCAGCTTAGCGGGACTCCGGAATGAGCAGTTCTTC

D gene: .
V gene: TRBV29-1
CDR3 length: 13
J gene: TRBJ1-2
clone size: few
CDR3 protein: CSVEDWGTNGYTF
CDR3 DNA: TGCAGCGTTGAAGATTGGGGGACGAATGGCTACACCTTC

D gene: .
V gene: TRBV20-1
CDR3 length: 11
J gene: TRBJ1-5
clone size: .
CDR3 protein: CSASPSGPQHF
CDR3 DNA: TGCAGTGCTAGCCCGTCAGGGCCCCAGCATTTT

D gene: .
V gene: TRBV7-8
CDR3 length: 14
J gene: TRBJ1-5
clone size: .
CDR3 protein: CASSPFGAMQPQHF
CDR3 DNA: TGTGCCAGCAGCCCGTTTGGAGCAATGCAGCCCCAGCATTTT

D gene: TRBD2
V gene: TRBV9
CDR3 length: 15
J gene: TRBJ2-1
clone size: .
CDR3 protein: CASSAGLTEHNEQFF
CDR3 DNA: TGTGCCAGCAGCGCGGGACTAACGGAACATAATGAGCAGTTCTTC

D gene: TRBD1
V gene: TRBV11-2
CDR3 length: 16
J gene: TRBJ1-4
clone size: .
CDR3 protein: CASSFQGGRTGEKLFF
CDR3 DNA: TGTGCCAGCAGCTTTCAAGGGGGCCGGACTGGAGAAAAACTGTTTTTT

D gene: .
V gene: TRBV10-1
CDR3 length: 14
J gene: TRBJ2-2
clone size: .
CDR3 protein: CASTGNTNTGELFF
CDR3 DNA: TGCGCCAGCACCGGGAATACGAACACCGGGGAGCTGTTTTTT